This section outlines one TCR beta chain sequence together with its context. This clonotype was counted a few times. The specificity of this receptor is unknown. Per-base quality was not reported, and no clone a single base away is much larger than it. The sample is drawn from a study of T cell repertoires in cytomegalovirus infection (dated by TCRdb to about 2019). With regard to the full study: The peptide stimulations were aimed at well-studied HLA-B-restricted epitopes as well as recently identified HLA-C-restricted CMV epitopes, whose presentation resists viral immunomodulation. The HLA type of each donor mattered for the analysis, because public TCR beta signatures pointed to carriage of CMV infection along with the matching HLA type. Paper-wide results and their limitations: Carriers of CMV infection plus the relevant HLA type were discriminated by the cumulative frequency of public TCR beta family members in the study cohort and in an independent 352-donor cohort. The ex vivo response was dominated by HLA-C-restricted CMV-specific TCR beta clonotypes, which also provided the single most frequent clonotype in two of eight donors.

TCRdb records Illumina HiSeq 1500 as the sequencer. TCRdb cleaned the public reads at Q25 with fastp, built clones with MiXCR and kept in-frame beta chains. Entries that share a CDR3 protein sequence are merged under the most common genes and DNA. The sample yields 800,000 to 950,000 distinct CDR3 sequences; about 30% were counted once. 12% of the sample is taken by the ten largest. The sample's treatment or condition label, decoded: in vitro stimulation with specific CMV peptide epitopes to enrich CMV-specific T cells. This clonotype was obtained from a human donor in good health (CMV status not recorded). Some clones in this sample may be carry-over from other donors' samples. The sequenced sample was cultured CD8+ T cells from PBMCs, obtained from culture after CMV antigen stimulation.

The CDR3 reads CASSQGGFGNQPQHF. In nucleotides, the sequence is TGTGCCAGCAGCCAGGGGGGTTTTGGCAATCAGCCCCAGCATTTT. The chain uses TRBV12-3 or TRBV12-4 and TRBJ1-5, and TRBD1 matches 7 of the central bases. The CDR3 holds 15 amino acids from the cysteine to the phenylalanine. The only DNA kept is the CDR3, 45 bases in frame from the first base. Trimmed from V: 6 bases; trimmed from J: 2 bases; junction bases lacking a gene match: 7.